One sample yielded the 19 T cell receptor beta chains listed below, sequenced in a study of cytomegalovirus exposure and HLA in healthy donors. Amplification used 60 Vbeta primers and 13 Jbeta primers. Repertoires were generated with immunoSEQ multiplex PCR, while TCRdb's copy carries only in-frame clones and drops some. The sample gives 120,000 to 150,000 clones, 60% to 85% of which show up once; roughly 1% is in the top ten. The sample comprised PBMCs. The receptor source for this set is a man between 18 and 35 years old in good health and CMV-seronegative.

CDR3 DNA: TGTGCCAGCAGCCCTGACAGCAACTACGAGCAGTACTTC. Translation: CASSPDSNYEQYF. This chain uses TRBV7-2 with TRBJ2-7, with D perhaps matching TRBD1 (5 bases). The CDR3 has 13 residues. Germline V lookup: CDR1 SGHTA, CDR2 FQGNSA. Trimming took off 5 bases at V and 3 bases at J, with 11 bases between the two ends.

V usage is TRBV9 and J usage is TRBJ2-6; D is unresolved. The V and J ends lost 0 bases and 2 bases respectively, with 3 bases between them. Looked up from germline, CDR1 is SGDLS and CDR2 is YYNGEE. This CDR3 region has 14 residues. The CDR3 loop is CASSVGAGANVLTF. The CDR3 bases are TGTGCCAGCAGCGTAGGAGCTGGGGCCAACGTCCTGACTTTC. The whole variable domain, remainder taken from reference TRBV9 and TRBJ2-6, is DSGVTQTPKHLITATGQRVTLRCSPRSGDLSVYWYQQSLDQGLQFLIQYYNGEERAKGNILERFSAQQFPDLHSELNLSSLELGDSALYFCASSVGAGANVLTFGAGSRLTVL.

The chain links TRBV9 to TRBJ2-3; D is unresolved. Germline-derived CDR1 and CDR2 are SGDLS and YYNGEE. The CDR3 has 17 amino acids. Trimming took 0 bases from V and 0 from J, leaving 14 bases between them. The CDR3 loop reads CASSVAQTSTSTDTQYF. CDR3 DNA sequence: TGTGCCAGCAGCGTAGCGCAGACCTCGACTAGCACAGATACGCAGTATTTT.

Only a few counts were recorded for this clone. The chain carries TRBV5-1 and TRBJ1-4; D unclear. This CDR3 comprises 13 residues. In germline, CDR1 is SGHRS, CDR2 YFSETQ. Trimming shortened V by 4 bases and J by 7 bases, and 11 bases separated the two germline ends. The CDR3 DNA sequence: TGCGCCAGCAGCCCTGAGGTAGTTGAAAAACTGTTTTTT. Residues: CASSPEVVEKLFF.

The V call is TRBV15, the J call TRBJ1-2; no firm D call. The CDR3 sequence is 13 residues long. Per germline, CDR1 LNHNV and CDR2 YYDKDF (reference sequence). Between the trimmed V and J ends, which lost 4 bases and 7 bases, there was a span of 13 bases. In DNA form, the CDR3 reads TGTGCCACCAGCAACGGCATGGAGACTGGCTACACCTTC. Translation gives CATSNGMETGYTF.

The V and J genes are TRBV7-2 and TRBJ2-7; 7 bases map to TRBD2. The germline V gene encodes CDR1 SGHTA and CDR2 FQGNSA. CDR3 size: 18 residues. The V and J ends lost 4 bases and 3 bases, in that order; junction bases with no gene match: 18. CDR3 sequence reads: CASSYRRAQRGPDYEQYF. The CDR3 DNA reads as TGTGCCAGCAGCTACCGGAGGGCACAGCGGGGCCCGGACTACGAGCAGTACTTC.

The V and J genes are TRBV9 and TRBJ2-7; possibly TRBD2 for D (6 bases). Germline V CDR1 and CDR2: SGDLS, YYNGEE. This CDR3 is 14 amino acids long. Trimming cost V 4 bases and J 0 bases, with 11 bases left between them. Here the CDR3 reads CASSSSVDSYEQYF. The CDR3 DNA follows: TGTGCCAGCAGCTCTAGCGTAGACTCCTACGAGCAGTACTTC.

V is TRBV19 and J is TRBJ2-1, with D perhaps matching TRBD1 (6 bases). The germline V and J ends were trimmed by 5 bases and 8 bases, with 16 bases remaining between them. This CDR3 region has 14 residues. Looked up from germline, CDR1 is LNHDA and CDR2 is SQIVND (reference sequence). CDR3 amino acids: CASSFYRVGDEQFF. Here the CDR3 DNA reads TGTGCCAGTAGTTTTTACAGGGTTGGCGATGAGCAGTTCTTC.

V usage is TRBV15 and J usage is TRBJ1-1; the D gene is possibly TRBD1 (6 bases). There are 19 residues in the CDR3. Germline V CDR1 and CDR2: LNHNV, YYDKDF (reference sequence). Trimming stripped 0 bases from V and 3 bases from J, with 23 bases between. CDR3 bases: TGTGCCACCAGCAGAGATTTAATTACGGTCCACAGGGTGGACACTGAAGCTTTCTTT. Translated, it gives CATSRDLITVHRVDTEAFF.

J is TRBJ2-3 and V is TRBV19, with 9 bases aligning to TRBD2. The germline V gene encodes CDR1 LNHDA and CDR2 SQIVND (reference sequence). This CDR3 is built from 15 residues. Trimming at V came to 4 bases and at J to 1 base, leaving 3 bases not matched to a gene. The CDR3 nucleotides are TGTGCCAGTAGTAGGCTAGCGGGGCGCACAGATACGCAGTATTTT. Translating gives CASSRLAGRTDTQYF.

V and J are TRBV5-1 and TRBJ2-7, with TRBD1 matching over 8 bases. V lost 5 bases, J lost 0 bases, and 7 bases stayed unmatched. CDR3 length equals 15 residues. Germline CDR1 SGHRS, CDR2 YFSETQ. This chain's CDR3 is CASRPGQGSSYEQYF. In DNA form, the CDR3 reads TGCGCCAGCAGACCAGGACAGGGTAGCTCCTACGAGCAGTACTTC.

The J gene is TRBJ2-7, the V gene TRBV4-3; 12 positions agree with TRBD1. Germline V gene sequence: CDR1 LGHNA, CDR2 YSLEER. With 2 bases clipped from V and 9 bases from J, the junction kept 5 bases outside the gene matches. This CDR3 comprises 14 residues. The DNA of the CDR3 is TGCGCCAGCAGCCAAACGGGGACAGGGGGCAGGCAGTACTTC. It translates to CASSQTGTGGRQYF.

Turning to this clone: Other DNA sequences in the sample encode the same CDR3. The chain links TRBV2 to TRBJ2-5; tentatively, D is TRBD1 (7 bases). V lost 10 bases to trimming and J lost 4 bases, with 13 bases between them. The CDR3 runs 12 residues. The germline V gene has CDR1 SNHLY and CDR2 FYNNEI. The chain's CDR3 is CATRQGGETQYF. Written as DNA, the CDR3 is TGTGCCACAAGACAGGGAGGAGAGACCCAGTACTTC.

V is TRBV30 and J is TRBJ2-7; D may be TRBD1 (5 bases). Germline CDR1 reads GTSNPN; CDR2 reads SVGIG (reference sequence). Trimming took 4 bases from V and 3 from J, leaving 13 bases between them. This CDR3 has 13 residues. As DNA, the CDR3 is TGTGCCTGGACGGAACAGGAGCACTACGAGCAGTACTTC. Residues: CAWTEQEHYEQYF.

This chain uses TRBV11-2 with TRBJ1-3, with 11 bases aligning to TRBD1. This CDR3 is built from 17 residues. V gave up 5 bases and J gave up 0 bases; unmatched junction bases: 6. Germline V lookup: CDR1 SGHAT, CDR2 FQNNGV. In nucleotides, the CDR3 is TGTGCCAGCAGCCGTGGACAGGGGGCCGACTCTGGAAACACCATATATTTT. Translated, it gives CASSRGQGADSGNTIYF.

CDR3 DNA sequence: TGTGCCAGCAGCTCTGTCGAGGAGGCTAATTCACCCCTCCACTTT. It specifies CASSSVEEANSPLHF. This rearrangement joins TRBV7-9 to TRBJ1-6; D unresolved. Trimming cost V 4 bases and J 6 bases, with 13 bases left between them. Germline V gene data show CDR1 as SEHNR and CDR2 as FQNEAQ (reference sequence). The CDR3 has 15 amino acids.

The V and J genes are TRBV18 and TRBJ2-3; a weak D match, TRBD1 (5 bases). Germline V lookup: CDR1 KGHSH, CDR2 LQKENI. V lost 3 bases, J lost 2 bases, and 9 bases lay in between. CDR3 length: 14 residues. Written as DNA, the CDR3 is TGTGCCAGCTCACCCGACAGTCACACAGATACGCAGTATTTT. It specifies CASSPDSHTDTQYF.

The V gene is TRBV19, the J gene TRBJ1-2, with 9 bases lining up with TRBD1. There are 16 residues in the CDR3. Germline CDR1 and CDR2: LNHDA and SQIVND (reference sequence). Germline trimming cut 5 bases from V and 2 bases from J; bases unmatched to any gene: 9. The CDR3 sequence is CASSLTGTGYNYGYTF. CDR3 nucleotide sequence: TGTGCCAGTAGTCTCACCGGGACAGGGTACAACTATGGCTACACCTTC.

This clone was observed once. The gene calls are TRBV6-5 and TRBJ1-2, with D hard to call. CDR3 length: 16 residues. CDR1 MNHEY and CDR2 SVGAGI come from the germline V gene. The ends were cut back, 0 bases at V and 0 bases at J, with 11 bases in the middle. The CDR3 nucleotides are TGTGCCAGCAGTTACTCTGGGCAGAATTCTAACTATGGCTACACCTTC. Its protein is CASSYSGQNSNYGYTF.